This record looks at one T cell receptor (beta chain) sequence and its context. The antigen is unknown. A junction end diverges from the germline sequence, so it may reflect a read error. There are 11 residues in the CDR3. The germline V gene has CDR1 SQVTM and CDR2 ANQGSEA. These data originate in a study of tumor and adjacent non-tumor tissue in lung cancer. RNA was extracted from bulk tissue without any cell sorting. Study-wide points: Shorter survival was associated with higher TCR diversity in tumors. TCR diversity was significantly greater in tumor than normal lung tissue.

Three rounds of nested PCR, following a modified ARM-PCR protocol, produced the TCRbeta library. TCRdb re-called the multiplex PCR reads through MiXCR, storing one row per CDR3 protein. This sample has about 66,000 distinct CDR3 sequences, with around four fifths found just once. This receptor was taken from a man aged 55 to 69 with non-small cell lung cancer. Sequencing input: lung tumor tissue. This chain connects TRBV29-1 to TRBJ1-2; D unclear. The CDR3 loop reads CGVDRENGYTF. The DNA of the CDR3 is TGCGGCGTTGACCGGGAAAACGGCTACACCTTC.